The present T cell receptor beta chain was sequenced within a study of neurological immune-mediated disorders. Notes on the study in general: While HTLV-1-associated myelopathy showed the greatest TCR clonal expansion, multiple sclerosis showed the least, falling below healthy controls.

TCRdb reprocessed the 5' RACE reads with MiXCR, giving one entry per CDR3 protein. The sample holds around 20,000 distinct CDR3 sequences, around 15% seen once. The table lists this clonotype with many counts. Its matching antigen is unknown. V gave up 6 bases and J gave up 2 bases; unmatched junction bases: 7. This CDR3 contains 16 residues. From germline, CDR1 is SGHDN and CDR2 FVKESK. Sequenced material: CD4+ T cells from blood. The clonotype originates from a woman aged 60-70 years with HTLV-1-associated myelopathy (HAM/TSP). This rearrangement joins TRBV14 to TRBJ2-6; 7 positions match TRBD1. CDR3 DNA: TGTGCCAGCAGACAGGGGTTGGGCACTGGGGCCAACGTCCTGACTTTC. Its translation is CASRQGLGTGANVLTF.